The sample holds a few counts of the clone carrying this T cell receptor (beta chain). Per the authors' pipeline: Reference gene primers were amplified, and this amplification served to estimate nucleated cell counts. Some clones are missing from TCRdb's copy, which holds only in-frame ones; the method was immunoSEQ multiplex PCR. The D gene and trimming were derived from the DNA, and the V and J assignments and clone size from that table. The sample has about 220,000 clones, about four fifths seen once; the top ten hold approximately 3.1%. The sample originates from a study of blood T cell repertoires in COVID-19. Across the study: There were acute and convalescent COVID-19 samples, and they came from the United States, Italy and Spain.

This CDR3 is 15 amino acids long. Trimming removed 0 bases from V and 4 bases from J, with 10 bases in between. The V gene's germline CDR1 is ENHRY and CDR2 SYGVKD. Enrolled through a virtual design, the participants were between roughly 18 and 100 years of age and came from 24 US areas. Donors of Cohort 3 who recovered were those that had two negative PCRs, clearance, or symptom resolution. The V gene is TRBV10-3, the J gene TRBJ1-5; D possibly corresponds to TRBD1 (6 bases). Sequencing was done on a sample of PBMCs or T cells enriched from blood (not recorded which). The receptor comes from a woman in her fifties or sixties who had recovered from COVID-19. The CDR3 DNA reads as TGTGCCATCAGTGAGTCCAGGGGTGGAAATCAGCCCCAGCATTTT. Its protein product is CAISESRGGNQPQHF.